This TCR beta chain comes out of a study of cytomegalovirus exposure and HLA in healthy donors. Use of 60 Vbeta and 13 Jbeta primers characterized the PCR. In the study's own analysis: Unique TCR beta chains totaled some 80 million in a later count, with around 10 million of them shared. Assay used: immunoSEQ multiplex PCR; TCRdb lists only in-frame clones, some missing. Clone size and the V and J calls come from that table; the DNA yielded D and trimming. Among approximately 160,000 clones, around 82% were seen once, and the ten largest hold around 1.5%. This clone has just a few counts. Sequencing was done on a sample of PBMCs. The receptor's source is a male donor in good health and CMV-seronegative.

CDR3: CAIRNGTANEKLFF. CDR3 coding DNA: TGTGCCATCAGGAACGGGACAGCTAATGAAAAACTGTTTTTT. The J gene is TRBJ1-4, the V gene TRBV10-3, with 7 bases identical to TRBD1. Looked up from germline, CDR1 is ENHRY and CDR2 is SYGVKD. The CDR3 has 14 amino acids. With V trimmed by 6 bases and J by 3 bases, 4 bases remained unmatched.